A single sample gave rise to the 30 T cell receptor beta chains below, sequenced in a study of blood T cell repertoires in COVID-19. Measured with immunoSEQ multiplex PCR; TCRdb has only the in-frame clones, and not every one. The profile shows around 160,000 clones, around 84% of them singletons. The sequencing input was peripheral blood. The receptor source for this set is a human donor in a cohort sampled during active COVID-19.

The J gene is TRBJ1-2, the V gene TRBV4-2; D gene uncertain. This CDR3 is built from 14 residues. Trimming shortened V by 0 bases and J by 4 bases, and 9 bases separated the two germline ends. Germline V gene lookup returns CDR1 LGHNA and CDR2 YNFKEQ. The CDR3 DNA reads as TGTGCCAGCAGCCAAGAGTCCCAGTTCTATGGCTACACCTTC. This codes for CASSQESQFYGYTF.

The rearrangement uses TRBV28 and TRBJ1-2, with unresolved D. The germline CDR1 and CDR2 sequences are MDHEN and SYDVKM. Trimming left V 3 bases short and J 8 bases short, with 13 bases between. The CDR3 is made up of 13 amino acids. CDR3 bases: TGTGCCAGCAGTTTCCCGGGGATAGGAGGCTACACCTTC. This gives the protein CASSFPGIGGYTF.

The gene calls are TRBV7-2 and TRBJ2-3; 10 bases fit TRBD1. Trimming took 0 bases from V and 5 from J; bases not matched to a gene: 8. The germline V gene encodes CDR1 SGHTA and CDR2 FQGNSA. The CDR3 loop spans 17 amino acids. CDR3: CASSLAPTGTGEDTQYF. DNA of the CDR3: TGTGCCAGCAGCTTAGCCCCCACCGGGACAGGGGAAGATACGCAGTATTTT.

The chain couples TRBV5-1 to TRBJ2-2, with D possibly matching TRBD2 (6 bases). Germline V gives CDR1 SGHRS, CDR2 YFSETQ. There are 15 residues in the CDR3. The V and J ends lost 4 bases and 0 bases respectively, with 10 bases between them. The CDR3 DNA sequence: TGCGCCAGCAGCGTCCCGGGGGCGAACACCGGGGAGCTGTTTTTT. Its protein product is CASSVPGANTGELFF.

The chain employs TRBV4-2 and TRBJ1-2; D is unresolved. Trimming took off 3 bases at V and 3 bases at J, with 14 bases between the two ends. Germline lookup yields CDR1 LGHNA and CDR2 YNFKEQ. CDR3 length equals 15 residues. CDR3 protein: CASSHGGGEDYGYTF. In DNA form, the CDR3 reads TGTGCCAGCAGCCATGGCGGCGGGGAGGACTATGGCTACACCTTC.

The genes are TRBV5-1 and TRBJ2-2; D unclear. This CDR3 has 15 residues. Germline V lookup: CDR1 SGHRS, CDR2 YFSETQ. Trimming took 5 bases from V and 2 from J, leaving 13 bases between them. The CDR3 region has the DNA TGCGCCAGCAGGTCCTACTCTACTAACACCGGGGAGCTGTTTTTT. Amino acid sequence: CASRSYSTNTGELFF.

The chain employs TRBV9 and TRBJ1-3; D is unclear. Trimming shortened V by 1 base and J by 0 bases, and 14 bases separated the two germline ends. The CDR3 length is 17 residues. Germline values: CDR1 SGDLS, CDR2 YYNGEE. CDR3 amino acids: CASSVNPRGVSGNTIYF. The CDR3 DNA reads TGTGCCAGCAGCGTAAACCCCCGGGGTGTCTCTGGAAACACCATATATTTT. The entire variable domain, with the rest obtained from reference TRBV9 and TRBJ1-3, is as follows: DSGVTQTPKHLITATGQRVTLRCSPRSGDLSVYWYQQSLDQGLQFLIQYYNGEERAKGNILERFSAQQFPDLHSELNLSSLELGDSALYFCASSVNPRGVSGNTIYFGEGSWLTVV.

The chain has TRBV10-3 and TRBJ1-6; 8 nucleotides agree with TRBD1. Looked up from germline, CDR1 is ENHRY and CDR2 is SYGVKD. V lost 6 bases to trimming and J lost 10 bases; unmatched junction nucleotides: 8. The CDR3 has 14 amino acids. CDR3 nucleotides: TGTGCCATCAGGGGGACAGGTTTTGAGTCACCCCTCCACTTT. Amino acid sequence: CAIRGTGFESPLHF.

The V call is TRBV10-3, the J call TRBJ1-4; the match to TRBD1 covers 8 bases. There are 13 residues in the CDR3. V lost 10 bases to trimming and J lost 7 bases; unmatched junction nucleotides: 8. From germline, CDR1 is ENHRY and CDR2 SYGVKD. In nucleotides, the CDR3 is TGTGCCACCGGTGCAGGGGGCGGTGAAAAACTGTTTTTT. As protein: CATGAGGGEKLFF.

The chain uses TRBV7-3 and TRBJ1-6, with no clear D. This CDR3 has 13 amino acids. Germline-derived CDR1 and CDR2 are SGHTA and FQGTGA. V was shortened by 8 bases and J by 13 bases, with 18 bases between the two germline ends. The DNA for the CDR3 is TGTGCCAGCGCCCCTGGGCCCATACGTCCCCTCCACTTT. The encoded protein is CASAPGPIRPLHF.

J is TRBJ2-3 and V is TRBV7-2; D may be TRBD1 (5 bases). Germline CDR1 is SGHTA and CDR2 is FQGNSA. The CDR3 is made up of 15 amino acids. Deletions cut 1 base from V and 8 bases from J, with 16 bases between. This CDR3 reads CASSLGRQGLTTQYF. CDR3 nucleotide sequence: TGTGCCAGCAGCTTAGGGCGCCAGGGTTTAACTACGCAGTATTTT.

V usage is TRBV5-1 and J usage is TRBJ1-2; 10 bases fit TRBD1. This CDR3 has 14 amino acids. CDR1 is SGHRS and CDR2 is YFSETQ in the germline V gene. V trimming: 4 bases; J trimming: 7 bases; junction bases outside the gene matches: 7. The CDR3 here is CASSPDRGRFGYTF. In nucleotides, the CDR3 is TGCGCCAGCAGCCCTGACAGGGGGCGATTTGGCTACACCTTC.

The chain has TRBV27 and TRBJ2-3; no clear D gene. V lost 1 base and J 2 bases, leaving 13 bases between the germline ends. This CDR3 comprises 16 residues. CDR1 is MNHEY and CDR2 is SMNVEV in the germline V gene (reference sequence). The CDR3 sequence is CASSLYAGSPTDTQYF. CDR3 sequence (DNA): TGTGCCAGCAGTTTATATGCAGGTTCCCCCACAGATACGCAGTATTTT.

DNA of the CDR3: TGTGCCAGCAGGTCGGGATCCTCTGGAAACACCATATATTTT. Its protein product is CASRSGSSGNTIYF. The chain has TRBV28 and TRBJ1-3; D uncertain. V lost 6 bases, J lost 0 bases, and 9 bases lay in between. The germline gives CDR1 MDHEN, CDR2 SYDVKM. The CDR3 length is 14 residues. Together with reference TRBV28 and TRBJ1-3, the CDR3 gives the full variable domain: DVKVTQSSRYLVKRTGEKVFLECVQDMDHENMFWYRQDPGLGLRLIYFSYDVKMKEKGDIPEGYSVSREKKERFSLILESASTNQTSMYLCASRSGSSGNTIYFGEGSWLTVV.

V is TRBV7-2 and J is TRBJ1-5; 7 bases map to TRBD1. The germline V gene has CDR1 SGHTA and CDR2 FQGNSA. V was pared by 3 bases and J by 10 bases, with 12 bases of the junction left unmatched. The CDR3 loop spans 15 amino acids. CDR3 in amino acids: CASSFTGTDAGPQHF. The DNA of the CDR3 is TGTGCCAGCAGCTTTACCGGGACAGACGCGGGTCCCCAGCATTTT.

The chain uses TRBV5-1 and TRBJ1-1, with unresolved D. The germline V gene has CDR1 SGHRS and CDR2 YFSETQ. The V end was cut by 1 base, the J end by 1 base, with 11 bases between. This CDR3 region has 15 residues. The CDR3 DNA reads as TGCGCCAGCAGCTTGTTGGTCGGAGGGAACACTGAAGCTTTCTTT. Encoded protein: CASSLLVGGNTEAFF. The full variable domain, in which reference TRBV5-1 and TRBJ1-1 provide the parts outside the CDR3, is KAGVTQTPRYLIKTRGQQVTLSCSPISGHRSVSWYQQTPGQGLQFLFEYFSETQRNKGNFPGRFSGRQFSNSRSEMNVSTLELGDSALYLCASSLLVGGNTEAFFGQGTRLTVV.

The rearrangement uses TRBV30 and TRBJ2-7, with D tentatively TRBD1 (6 bases). V was trimmed by 3 bases and J by 0 bases, leaving 12 bases between them. CDR1 is GTSNPN, CDR2 SVGIG, per germline (reference sequence). The CDR3 covers 14 residues. CDR3 coding DNA: TGTGCCTGGAGGGGGGCCTTCGGCTCCTACGAGCAGTACTTC. It yields the protein CAWRGAFGSYEQYF.

As DNA, the CDR3 is TGCGCCAGCAGCTTGGAGCAGGGGGCCTACGAGCAGTACTTC. This encodes CASSLEQGAYEQYF. The chain is built from TRBV5-1 and TRBJ2-7; TRBD1 matches at 7 bases. V trimming: 0 bases; J trimming: 2 bases; junction bases outside the gene matches: 2. The CDR3 runs to 14 residues. CDR1 and CDR2 from the germline V gene are SGHRS and YFSETQ.

V is TRBV7-9 and J is TRBJ1-2; perhaps TRBD1 as D (6 bases). Trimming shortened V by 1 base and J by 6 bases, and 12 bases separated the two germline ends. CDR3 length equals 14 residues. Germline loops: CDR1 SEHNR, CDR2 FQNEAQ (reference sequence). The CDR3 loop is CASSLEGAGDGYTF. As DNA, the CDR3 is TGTGCCAGCAGCTTAGAGGGCGCAGGGGATGGCTACACCTTC.

This clone was seen just once. This chain links TRBV11-3 with TRBJ2-4; 9 bases match TRBD2. The length of the CDR3 is 18 residues. The V segment lost 5 bases and the J segment 1 base; nucleotides outside the gene matches: 12. Germline CDR1 SGHNT, CDR2 YENEEA. The CDR3 loop reads CASSPRGGLSSAKNIQYF. The CDR3 nucleotides are TGTGCCAGCAGCCCGCGGGGGGGCCTGTCGAGCGCCAAAAACATTCAGTACTTC.

CDR3 coding DNA: TGTGCCAGCAGCCTCCAGGGGTCCTATGGCTACACCTTC. Amino acid sequence: CASSLQGSYGYTF. The rearrangement uses TRBV7-2 and TRBJ1-2, with TRBD1 as a possible D gene (6 bases). V lost 5 bases to trimming and J lost 4 bases, with 11 bases between them. The CDR3 is 13 amino acids. Germline V gene sequence: CDR1 SGHTA, CDR2 FQGNSA.

This clone showed up just a few times. V gene TRBV10-1 combines with J gene TRBJ2-3, with 7 nucleotides matching TRBD2. There are 16 residues in the CDR3. In germline, CDR1 is WNHNN, CDR2 SYGVQD (reference sequence). Germline trimming cut 2 bases from V and 2 bases from J; bases unmatched to any gene: 7. CDR3 residues: CASSENPGGATDTQYF. The DNA of the CDR3 is TGCGCCAGCAGTGAGAACCCGGGGGGTGCCACAGATACGCAGTATTTT.

The V call is TRBV6-4, the J call TRBJ2-3, with 12 bases identical to TRBD2. This CDR3 region has 15 residues. From germline, CDR1 is MRHNA and CDR2 SNTAGT. V shed 6 bases, J shed 9 bases, and the junction held 10 bases outside the gene matches. CDR3 sequence reads: CASRPLAGGMETQYF. The CDR3, as DNA: TGTGCCAGCAGACCACTAGCGGGGGGTATGGAAACGCAGTATTTT.

The chain combines TRBV7-2 with TRBJ1-2; 8 nucleotides align to TRBD1. The germline CDR1 and CDR2 sequences are SGHTA and FQGNSA. The CDR3 contains 16 residues. V shed 5 bases and J 7 bases; nucleotides not matched to a gene: 15. The CDR3: CASSVRGRELYRGYTF. The DNA for the CDR3 is TGTGCCAGCAGCGTCAGGGGGCGCGAACTCTATCGTGGCTACACCTTC. Combining the CDR3 with reference TRBV7-2 and TRBJ1-2 gives the whole variable domain GAGVSQSPSNKVTEKGKDVELRCDPISGHTALYWYRQSLGQGLEFLIYFQGNSAPDKSGLPSDRFSAERTGGSVSTLTIQRTQQEDSAVYLCASSVRGRELYRGYTFGSGTRLTVV.

The chain has TRBV5-1 and TRBJ2-5; possibly TRBD1 for D (5 bases). V lost 1 base, J lost 4 bases, and 11 bases lay in between. The CDR3 has 14 residues. Germline CDR1 is SGHRS and CDR2 is YFSETQ. The CDR3 loop is CASSLQAGSETQYF. In DNA form, the CDR3 reads TGCGCCAGCAGCTTGCAGGCAGGGTCAGAGACCCAGTACTTC.

The genes are TRBV28 and TRBJ2-2; D might be TRBD1 (5 bases). The germline V gene has CDR1 MDHEN and CDR2 SYDVKM. V was clipped by 4 bases and J by 6 bases, with 15 bases between them. The CDR3 contains 15 residues. DNA of the CDR3: TGTGCCAGCAGTTATCCAGGGTCCGGGCCCGGGGAGCTGTTTTTT. Its protein is CASSYPGSGPGELFF. The full variable domain, with the rest looked up from reference TRBV28 and TRBJ2-2, is DVKVTQSSRYLVKRTGEKVFLECVQDMDHENMFWYRQDPGLGLRLIYFSYDVKMKEKGDIPEGYSVSREKKERFSLILESASTNQTSMYLCASSYPGSGPGELFFGEGSRLTVL.

V usage is TRBV24-1 and J usage is TRBJ2-2; 7 bases map to TRBD2. J lost 4 bases, V lost 0 bases, and 4 bases had no gene match. The germline gives CDR1 KGHDR, CDR2 SFDVKD. The CDR3 runs to 16 residues. CDR3 in DNA: TGTGCCACCAGTGATTTGGGGAGGGGAAGCACCGGGGAGCTGTTTTTT. The encoded protein is CATSDLGRGSTGELFF.

This clone was seen only once. The chain links TRBV3-1 (or the pseudogene TRBV3-2) to TRBJ1-2; D unclear. The CDR3 has 14 amino acids. The germline V gene has CDR1 LGHDT and CDR2 YNNKEL (reference sequence). Trimming cost V 0 bases and J 6 bases, with 11 bases left between them. Written as DNA, the CDR3 is TGTGCCAGCAGCCAAGATTGGAGGGAGGATGGCTACACCTTC. Protein product: CASSQDWREDGYTF.

This chain links TRBV5-6 with TRBJ1-2, with D uncertain. The CDR3 sequence is 14 residues long. Looked up from germline, CDR1 is SGHDT and CDR2 is YYEEEE. V lost 4 bases, J lost 4 bases, and 14 bases lay in between. This CDR3 is CASSLRSRGYGYTF. In nucleotides, the CDR3 is TGTGCCAGCAGCCTTCGATCTAGAGGCTATGGCTACACCTTC. Full variable domain (rest looked up from reference TRBV5-6 and TRBJ1-2): DAGVTQSPTHLIKTRGQQVTLRCSPKSGHDTVSWYQQALGQGPQFIFQYYEEEERQRGNFPDRFSGHQFPNYSSELNVNALLLGDSALYLCASSLRSRGYGYTFGSGTRLTVV.

The chain joins TRBV19 to TRBJ2-3; 8 bases line up with TRBD1. Germline V gene data show CDR1 as LNHDA and CDR2 as SQIVND (reference sequence). The trim removed 6 bases at V and 4 bases at J, leaving 3 bases unmatched. The CDR3 has 13 residues. The CDR3 DNA follows: TGTGCCAGTAGGGCAGGGGGCTCAGATACGCAGTATTTT. Protein: CASRAGGSDTQYF.